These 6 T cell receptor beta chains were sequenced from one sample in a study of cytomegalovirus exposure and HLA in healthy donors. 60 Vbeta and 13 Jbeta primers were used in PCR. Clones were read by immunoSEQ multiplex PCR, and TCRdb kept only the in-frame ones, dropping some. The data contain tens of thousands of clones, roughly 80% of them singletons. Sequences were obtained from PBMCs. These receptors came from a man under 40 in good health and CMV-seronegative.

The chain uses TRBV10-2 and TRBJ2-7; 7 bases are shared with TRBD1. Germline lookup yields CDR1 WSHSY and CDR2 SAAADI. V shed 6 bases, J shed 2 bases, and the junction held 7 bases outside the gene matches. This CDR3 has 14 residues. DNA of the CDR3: TGCGCCAGCAGCCCCAGACAGGGCCCCTACGAGCAGTACTTC. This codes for CASSPRQGPYEQYF.

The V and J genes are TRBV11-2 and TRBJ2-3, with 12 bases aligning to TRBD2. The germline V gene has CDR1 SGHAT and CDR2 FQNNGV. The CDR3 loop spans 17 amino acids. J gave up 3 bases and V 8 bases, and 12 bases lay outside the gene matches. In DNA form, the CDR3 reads TGTGCCAGCCGGACTAGCGGGATTTCCTTTGGTACAGATACGCAGTATTTT. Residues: CASRTSGISFGTDTQYF.

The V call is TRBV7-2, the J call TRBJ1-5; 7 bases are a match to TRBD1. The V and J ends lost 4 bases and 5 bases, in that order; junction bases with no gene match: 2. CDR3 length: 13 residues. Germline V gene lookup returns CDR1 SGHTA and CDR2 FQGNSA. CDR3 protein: CASSYDRDQPQHF. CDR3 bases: TGTGCCAGCAGCTACGACAGGGATCAGCCCCAGCATTTT.

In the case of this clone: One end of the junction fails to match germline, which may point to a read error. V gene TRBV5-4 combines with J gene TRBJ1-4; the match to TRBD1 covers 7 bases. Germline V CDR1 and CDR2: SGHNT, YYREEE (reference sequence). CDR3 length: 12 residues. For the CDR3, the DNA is TGTGCCAGCAGCGCCGACAGGGAAAAATTACACTTT. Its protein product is CASSADREKLHF.

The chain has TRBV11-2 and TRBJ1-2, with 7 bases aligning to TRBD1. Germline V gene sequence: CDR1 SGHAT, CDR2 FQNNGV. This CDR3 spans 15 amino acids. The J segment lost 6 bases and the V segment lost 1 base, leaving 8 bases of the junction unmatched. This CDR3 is CASSLGWDRLNGYTF. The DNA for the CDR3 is TGTGCCAGCAGCTTAGGTTGGGACAGACTCAATGGCTACACCTTC. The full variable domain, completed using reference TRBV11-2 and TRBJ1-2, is EAGVAQSPRYKIIEKRQSVAFWCNPISGHATLYWYQQILGQGPKLLIQFQNNGVVDDSQLPKDRFSAERLKGVDSTLKIQPAKLEDSAVYLCASSLGWDRLNGYTFGSGTRLTVV.

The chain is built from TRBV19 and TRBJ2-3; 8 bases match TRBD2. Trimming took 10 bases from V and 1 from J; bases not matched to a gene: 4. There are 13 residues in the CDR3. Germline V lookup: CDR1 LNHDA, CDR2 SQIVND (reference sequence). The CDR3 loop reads CATQLAGTDTQYF. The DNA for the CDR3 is TGTGCCACCCAACTAGCGGGCACAGATACGCAGTATTTT.